This T cell receptor beta chain was sequenced during a study of blood T cells in healthy people across ages. Germline values: CDR1 MNHEY, CDR2 SVGAGI. CDR3 length: 14 residues. The use of a sample-barcoded 5' primer and a J-beta primer mix characterized a second PCR of about 7 to 12 cycles. TCRdb used MiXCR to reprocess the 5' RACE reads, holding one entry per CDR3 protein. Of some 1.7 million distinct CDR3 sequences in the sample, roughly 28% were seen once. As regards this clonotype: This may stem from a read error, because a much larger clone lies one nucleotide away.

The chain links TRBV6-5 to TRBJ2-5; the D gene is possibly TRBD1 (8 bases). The J call may be mistaken, given a closer DNA end match to TRBJ2-7. The specimen sequenced was blood. This TCR came from a woman in her twenties or thirties in good health. In nucleotides, the CDR3 is TGTGCCAACAGTCCCTGGACAGGGAGGGACGAGCAGTACTTC. It yields the protein CANSPWTGRDEQYF.